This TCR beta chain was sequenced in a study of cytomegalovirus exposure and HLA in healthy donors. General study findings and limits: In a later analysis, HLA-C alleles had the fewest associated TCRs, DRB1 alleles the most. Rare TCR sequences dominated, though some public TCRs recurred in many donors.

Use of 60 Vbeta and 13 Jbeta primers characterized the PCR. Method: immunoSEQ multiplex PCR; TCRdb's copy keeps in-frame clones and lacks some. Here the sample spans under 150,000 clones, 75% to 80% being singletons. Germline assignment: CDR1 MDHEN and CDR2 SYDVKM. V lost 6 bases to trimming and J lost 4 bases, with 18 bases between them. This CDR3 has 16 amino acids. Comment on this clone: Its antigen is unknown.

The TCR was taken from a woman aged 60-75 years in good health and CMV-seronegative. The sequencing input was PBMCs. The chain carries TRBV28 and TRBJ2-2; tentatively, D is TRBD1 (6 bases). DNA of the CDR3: TGTGCCAGCAGCCTTACAGGGCCGTTGGGCACCGGGGAGCTGTTTTTT. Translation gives CASSLTGPLGTGELFF.